A single sample gave rise to the 23 T cell receptor beta chains below, sequenced in a study of T cells after yellow fever vaccination. TCRdb re-called the 5' RACE reads through MiXCR, storing one row per CDR3 protein. The sample gives 450,000 to 650,000 distinct CDR3 sequences, less than 25% of which show up once; about a sixth is in the top ten. Sequenced here: PBMCs, sampled around 3 weeks after the first yellow fever vaccination. The receptor source for this set is a man between 18 and 35 years old who received the YFV17D yellow fever vaccine.

This clonotype was counted only a few times. This chain joins TRBV6-5 and TRBJ1-6; D perhaps matches TRBD1 (6 bases). Trimming cost V 2 bases and J 5 bases, with 10 bases left between them. This CDR3 region has 15 residues. Germline CDR1 and CDR2: MNHEY and SVGAGI. In nucleotides, the CDR3 is TGTGCCAGCAGTTACCCTCAGGGGAATAATTCACCCCTCCACTTT. This translates into CASSYPQGNNSPLHF.

This chain uses TRBV18 with TRBJ2-7, with D maybe TRBD1 (5 bases). Per germline, CDR1 KGHSH and CDR2 LQKENI. The ends were cut back, 2 bases at V and 3 bases at J, with 14 bases in the middle. CDR3 length: 15 amino acids. The CDR3: CASSPRQGIYYEQYV. In nucleotides, the CDR3 is TGTGCCAGCTCACCAAGGCAGGGAATTTACTACGAGCAGTACGTC.

This clonotype was seen a handful of times. This chain connects TRBV6-2 or TRBV6-3 to TRBJ1-1; 9 nucleotides agree with TRBD1. The length of the CDR3 is 18 residues. V gave up 4 bases and J gave up 7 bases; unmatched junction bases: 19. CDR1 and CDR2 (germline): MNHEY, SVGEGT. DNA of the CDR3: TGTGCCAGCAGTTTCGGGACAGGGAAACGGAGAATCCGGGTTGAAGCTTTCTTT. Its protein is CASSFGTGKRRIRVEAFF.

This clonotype was counted a single time. The V and J genes are TRBV4-3 and TRBJ2-1; D may be TRBD2 (6 bases). Trimming removed 2 bases from V and 5 bases from J, with 22 bases in between. Germline CDR1 LGHNA, CDR2 YSLEER. The CDR3 loop spans 18 amino acids. The CDR3 loop is CASSQRWEAGNKHNEQFF. DNA of the CDR3: TGCGCCAGCAGCCAACGATGGGAAGCGGGTAATAAACACAATGAGCAGTTCTTC.

The chain uses TRBV7-3 and TRBJ2-1; 7 nucleotides line up with TRBD1. The CDR3 has 13 residues. Germline values: CDR1 SGHTA, CDR2 FQGTGA. V was pared by 6 bases and J by 7 bases, with 6 bases of the junction left unmatched. The CDR3 DNA reads as TGTGCCAGCAGTACAGGGGTTTTGAATGAGCAGTTCTTC. Its protein product is CASSTGVLNEQFF.

This clonotype was detected only a few times. The chain has TRBV6-1 and TRBJ2-7; 9 bases align to TRBD1. Losses at the gene ends were 6 bases for V and 1 base for J; bases not matched to a gene: 7. Germline-derived CDR1 and CDR2 are MNHNS and SASEGT. The CDR3 runs 15 residues. CDR3 sequence (DNA): TGTGCCAGCAGACGGGACAGGGACTTGTCCTACGAGCAGTACTTC. Its protein product is CASRRDRDLSYEQYF.

The table lists this clonotype with a few counts. The V call is TRBV6-1, the J call TRBJ2-5, with D hard to call. This CDR3 comprises 14 residues. V was shortened by 3 bases and J by 4 bases, with 12 bases between the two germline ends. Germline CDR1 and CDR2: MNHNS and SASEGT. CDR3 in amino acids: CASSDREVGETQYF. CDR3 nucleotide sequence: TGTGCCAGCAGTGACCGAGAGGTCGGAGAGACCCAGTACTTC.

J is TRBJ1-1 and V is TRBV7-3, with 9 bases fitting TRBD1. V was pared by 6 bases and J by 5 bases, with 7 bases of the junction left unmatched. The germline V gene has CDR1 SGHTA and CDR2 FQGTGA. This CDR3 region has 14 residues. CDR3 in amino acids: CASRRTGGYTEAFF. DNA of the CDR3: TGTGCCAGCAGACGAACAGGGGGCTATACTGAAGCTTTCTTT.

The V call is TRBV13, the J call TRBJ1-1; a weak D match, TRBD1 (6 bases). This CDR3 contains 15 residues. Trimming cost V 5 bases and J 3 bases, with 16 bases left between them. Germline CDR1 PRHDT, CDR2 FYEKMQ (reference sequence). The CDR3 region has the DNA TGTGCCAGCAGCCAAACGGGGGGCGCGCACACTGAAGCTTTCTTT. Translated: CASSQTGGAHTEAFF.

V is TRBV12-3 or TRBV12-4 and J is TRBJ2-5; D uncertain. The CDR3 contains 12 residues. Trimming left V 7 bases short and J 5 bases short, with 11 bases between. CDR3 sequence: CASTLSLETQYF. The CDR3 DNA follows: TGTGCCAGCACCCTTTCGCTCGAGACCCAGTACTTC.

This clonotype was picked up a small number of times. V is TRBV7-2 and J is TRBJ1-1, with D perhaps matching TRBD1 (6 bases). CDR3 size: 14 residues. Per germline, CDR1 SGHTA and CDR2 FQGNSA. The V and J ends lost 6 bases and 4 bases respectively, with 15 bases between them. The CDR3 region is CASSLRGAGTEAFF. The CDR3 region has the DNA TGTGCCAGCAGTTTGAGGGGGGCTGGCACTGAAGCTTTCTTT. The whole variable domain, remainder taken from reference TRBV7-2 and TRBJ1-1, is GAGVSQSPSNKVTEKGKDVELRCDPISGHTALYWYRQSLGQGLEFLIYFQGNSAPDKSGLPSDRFSAERTGGSVSTLTIQRTQQEDSAVYLCASSLRGAGTEAFFGQGTRLTVV.

This clonotype has a handful of counts. This chain links TRBV6-2 or TRBV6-3 with TRBJ2-1; 10 bases agree with TRBD2. Germline V gives CDR1 MNHEY, CDR2 SVGEGT. The CDR3 covers 15 residues. J was trimmed by 6 bases and V by 5 bases; bases with no gene match: 7. The chain's CDR3 is CASSLIAGGFNEQFF. CDR3 nucleotide sequence: TGTGCCAGCAGTCTTATAGCGGGGGGTTTCAATGAGCAGTTCTTC.

The rearrangement links TRBV12-3 or TRBV12-4 to TRBJ1-2; unclear D gene. The germline V and J ends were trimmed by 1 base and 7 bases, with 13 bases remaining between them. This CDR3 is built from 14 residues. CDR3 protein: CASSLGRNRAGYTF. CDR3 nucleotide sequence: TGTGCCAGCAGTTTAGGTCGGAATCGGGCTGGCTACACCTTC.

The rearrangement joins TRBV7-2 to TRBJ1-5, with D tentatively TRBD1 (5 bases). Trimming stripped 5 bases from V and 5 bases from J, with 10 bases between. Germline V gene sequence: CDR1 SGHTA, CDR2 FQGNSA. This CDR3 has 13 amino acids. CDR3 protein: CASSVRGDQPQHF. The CDR3 region has the DNA TGTGCCAGCAGCGTCCGGGGGGATCAGCCCCAGCATTTT.

V usage is TRBV20-1 and J usage is TRBJ1-4, with 10 bases matching TRBD1. Germline CDR1 is DFQATT and CDR2 is SNEGSKA (reference sequence). With 6 bases clipped from V and 5 bases from J, the junction kept 6 bases outside the gene matches. This CDR3 contains 14 residues. CDR3 protein: CSAAVDRGNEKLFF. DNA for the CDR3: TGCAGTGCCGCCGTGGACAGGGGGAATGAAAAACTGTTTTTT.

In its sample, this clonotype was seen a few times. J is TRBJ2-3 and V is TRBV7-9; TRBD2 might be the D (5 bases). CDR1 and CDR2 (germline): SEHNR, FQNEAQ (reference sequence). The CDR3 has 15 amino acids. Trimming removed 1 base from V and 1 base from J, with 9 bases in between. DNA for the CDR3: TGTGCCAGCAGCTTAGGTGATAGCGGCACAGATACGCAGTATTTT. It is translated as CASSLGDSGTDTQYF.

This CDR3 reads CSAEGGGGQETQYF. DNA for the CDR3: TGCAGTGCTGAAGGGGGGGGGGGTCAAGAGACCCAGTACTTC. The genes are TRBV20-1 and TRBJ2-5, with D possibly matching TRBD2 (7 bases). Germline V gives CDR1 DFQATT, CDR2 SNEGSKA (reference sequence). Between the trimmed V and J ends, which lost 5 bases and 2 bases, there was a span of 15 bases. This CDR3 is 14 amino acids long.

This clonotype was counted only a few times. The chain employs TRBV7-9 and TRBJ1-3; D not resolved. Trimming left V 5 bases short and J 0 bases short, with 11 bases between. Germline lookup yields CDR1 SEHNR and CDR2 FQNEAQ (reference sequence). This CDR3 has 15 amino acids. This chain's CDR3 is CASSPPGSSGNTIYF. The CDR3 nucleotides read TGTGCCAGCAGCCCCCCTGGCAGCTCTGGAAACACCATATATTTT.

This chain connects TRBV6-2 or TRBV6-3 to TRBJ2-3, with 7 bases aligning to TRBD2. The CDR3 extends over 14 amino acids. With V trimmed by 0 bases and J by 5 bases, 2 bases remained unmatched. Per germline, CDR1 MNHEY and CDR2 SVGEGT. CDR3 sequence (DNA): TGTGCCAGCAGTTACTCAAAGCGGGGAGATACGCAGTATTTT. Amino acids: CASSYSKRGDTQYF.

This chain links TRBV20-1 with TRBJ1-2, with D unclear. V gave up 3 bases and J gave up 3 bases, with 17 bases separating them. The CDR3 has 15 amino acids. From germline, CDR1 is DFQATT and CDR2 SNEGSKA (reference sequence). The CDR3 sequence: CSASGSPDSYYGYTF. In DNA, the CDR3 is TGCAGTGCTAGTGGGTCCCCAGACTCCTACTATGGCTACACCTTC.

CDR3 coding DNA: TGCAGCGTTGCGGGACTAGGTAGAAACAATGAGCAGTTCTTC. Its protein product is CSVAGLGRNNEQFF. This chain connects TRBV29-1 to TRBJ2-1, with 8 nucleotides matching TRBD2. Germline trimming cut 4 bases from V and 5 bases from J; bases unmatched to any gene: 7. The V gene's germline CDR1 is SQVTM and CDR2 ANQGSEA. The CDR3 is 14 amino acids.

This clonotype was detected a few times. The chain recombines TRBV9 with TRBJ2-5; 8 nucleotides match TRBD2. In germline, CDR1 is SGDLS, CDR2 YYNGEE. The ends lost 0 bases at V and 5 bases at J; junction bases unmatched: 6. This CDR3 has 15 amino acids. CDR3 sequence reads: CASSVGGSGAETQYF. DNA of the CDR3: TGTGCCAGCAGCGTAGGGGGTAGCGGGGCGGAGACCCAGTACTTC.

The rearrangement uses TRBV7-9 and TRBJ1-1, with D possibly TRBD1 on 5 matching bases. The CDR3 totals 14 residues. In germline, CDR1 is SEHNR, CDR2 FQNEAQ (reference sequence). V was clipped by 5 bases and J by 7 bases, with 17 bases between them. CDR3: CASSPSSRRGEAFF. The CDR3 bases are TGTGCCAGCAGCCCAAGTAGCAGAAGGGGTGAAGCTTTCTTT.